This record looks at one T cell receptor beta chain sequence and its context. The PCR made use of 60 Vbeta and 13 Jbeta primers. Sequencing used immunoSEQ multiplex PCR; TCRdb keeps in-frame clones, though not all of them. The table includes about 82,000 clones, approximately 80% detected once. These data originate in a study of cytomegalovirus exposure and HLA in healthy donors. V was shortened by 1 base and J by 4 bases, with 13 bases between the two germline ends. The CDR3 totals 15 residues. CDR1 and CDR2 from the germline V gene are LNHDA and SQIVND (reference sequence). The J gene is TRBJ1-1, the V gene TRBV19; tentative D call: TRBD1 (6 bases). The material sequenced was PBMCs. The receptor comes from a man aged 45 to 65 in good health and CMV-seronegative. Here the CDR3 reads CASSIGQVFATEAFF. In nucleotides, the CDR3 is TGTGCCAGTAGTATAGGACAGGTATTCGCCACTGAAGCTTTCTTT.